The present TCR beta chain was sequenced within a study of CD8 T cell repertoires and HIV-1 epitope variants. As concerns this clone: The antigen remains undetermined.

The CDR3 spans 15 residues. Between the trimmed V and J ends, which lost 3 bases and 0 bases, there was a span of 12 bases. Germline assignment: CDR1 SGDLS and CDR2 YYNGEE. Method: immunoSEQ multiplex PCR; TCRdb's copy keeps in-frame clones and lacks some. Of about 5,600 clones in the sample, over 60% are singletons; the top ten hold approximately 40%. Material for sequencing was cultured CD8+ T cells derived from PBMCs. The chain carries TRBV9 and TRBJ1-1; D call uncertain. The clonotype was recovered from a male donor with HIV. CDR3 DNA: TGTGCCAGCAGCGGGGAAGGAGGTATGAACACTGAAGCTTTCTTT. As protein: CASSGEGGMNTEAFF. Full variable domain (rest looked up from reference TRBV9 and TRBJ1-1): DSGVTQTPKHLITATGQRVTLRCSPRSGDLSVYWYQQSLDQGLQFLIQYYNGEERAKGNILERFSAQQFPDLHSELNLSSLELGDSALYFCASSGEGGMNTEAFFGQGTRLTVV.